This is a list of T cell receptor beta chains from one sample in a study of blood T cell repertoires in COVID-19. Repertoires were generated with immunoSEQ multiplex PCR, while TCRdb's copy carries only in-frame clones and drops some. The sample consists of 150,000 to 200,000 clones, 75% to 90% of them appearing once. The sample consisted of PBMCs or T cells enriched from blood (not recorded which). These receptors originate from a woman aged 60 to 75 who had recovered from COVID-19. The conserved cysteine and the conserved F or W are not part of the CDR3 here. Fields, in order: clone size, CDR3 length, V gene, CDR3 protein. Some rows have no size entry. The others give once, few or many, or a class for an expanded clone.

-	13	TRBV5-1	ASSLDYYNTGELF
-	16	TRBV2	ASKLFPSITANTGELF
-	13	TRBV7-9	ASSLAGTTYNEQF
-	12	TRBV7-9	ASSLSGADEKLF
-	12	TRBV6-4	ASSLDRDYSPLH
once	14	TRBV6-1	ASSELGRLNNYGYT
-	14	TRBV18	ASSPPGGASGNTIY
-	10	TRBV5-6	ASSSQGGEQF
-	10	TRBV6-5	ASTWTGGEQY
-	11	TRBV12-3/TRBV12-4	ASSLNSGNTIY
-	11	TRBV6-5	ASSYLFRGEQF
-	15	TRBV27	ASSFGGGGYRNQPQH
-	13	TRBV5-1	ASSLGGTGGYEQY
-	12	TRBV4-1	ASSREGSNYGYT
-	10	TRBV28	ASTRHPQSWY
-	12	TRBV7-2	ASGLGGQAYEQY
-	13	TRBV6-5	ASSLIRDSNSPLH
-	11	TRBV5-1	ASSTGRVLEQY
few	11	TRBV11-2	ASSLGTGSGYT
-	12	TRBV19	ASASGSSYNEQF
once	10	TRBV11-2	ASSLGGQPQH
-	14	TRBV21-1	ASQHGQGAFAGELF
-	13	TRBV14	ASSQQSGEGYEQY
-	13	TRBV5-1	ASSFAAGSGNTIY
-	15	TRBV9	ASSEADRPPGNTEAF
-	11	TRBV10-3	AISRTGDYGYT
-	12	TRBV6-5	ASSFDNSGNTIY
-	13	TRBV3-1/TRBV3-2	ASSQQALFGNTIY
-	10	TRBV3-1/TRBV3-2	ASSLTYNEQF
-	9	TRBV20-1	SASGTDTQY
-	11	TRBV5-1	AGHRGPSDTQY
-	14	TRBV5-6	ASSQLGLAQYNEQF
-	13	TRBV9	ASSVLGRLNTEAF
-	12	TRBV28	ASGLPGTGGEQY
-	16	TRBV18	ASSPGLHRTSGRYEQY
-	13	TRBV20-1	SASLSTVSNQPQH
-	14	TRBV4-1	ASSRISTGGAKGQY
once	13	TRBV5-1	ASSLATSGPDTQY
-	13	TRBV19	ASSAGRGSTDTQY
-	11	TRBV9	ASSRGSQETQY
-	12	TRBV6-5	ASSSRTGQETQY
few	12	TRBV2	ASSGLAGNWEQF
-	13	TRBV23-1	ASSQGLEGTGELF
-	11	TRBV3-1/TRBV3-2	ASSQDLPGGYT
-	15	TRBV3-1/TRBV3-2	ASSQDIPGTGSQKLF
-	11	TRBV5-1	ASSLTGSTEAF
few	11	TRBV18	ASSPSLQDTQY
-	14	TRBV27	ASSLAPGPPQETQY
-	13	TRBV19	ASSIANGATYEQY
few	11	TRBV29-1	SVGQGPNYGYT
-	11	TRBV6-5	ATGWGENSPLH
-	13	TRBV18	ASSHSQGAQYGYT
-	13	TRBV10-2	ASSVNRAGVTEAF
-	11	TRBV2	ATDRYGNQPQH
-	15	TRBV4-1	ASEAGGLFPYNSPLH
-	10	TRBV29-1	SVATASETQY